These 22 T cell receptor beta chains originate from one sample sequenced in a study of post-analysis software for immune sequencing data. Whole-study findings and limits: Patients showed TRBV5-6, TRBV5-1 and TRBV20-1 among about five TRBV segments more frequent than in controls.

No cognate antigen is known for these TCRs. TCR beta libraries were prepared from cDNA with unique molecular identifiers. TCRdb redid the calling of the PCR reads with MiXCR, one entry per CDR3 protein. The sample holds over 300,000 distinct CDR3 sequences; less than 35% are singletons and the top ten take 13%. Sequenced input: blood. The origin of the receptors is a girl between 5 and 17 years old with multiple sclerosis.

The V gene is TRBV7-9, the J gene TRBJ1-2, with 7 bases that match TRBD1. Germline-derived CDR1 and CDR2 are SEHNR and FQNEAQ (reference sequence). The CDR3 runs to 15 residues. Trimming cost V 5 bases and J 5 bases; bases outside gene matches: 11. CDR3 bases: TGTGCCAGCAGCCCAAAAGGACAGGTTTGTTATGGCTACACCTTC. Translation: CASSPKGQVCYGYTF. Complete variable domain (other parts from reference TRBV7-9 and TRBJ1-2): DTGVSQNPRHKITKRGQNVTFRCDPISEHNRLYWYRQTLGQGPEFLTYFQNEAQLEKSRLLSDRFSAERPKGSFSTLEIQRTEQGDSAMYLCASSPKGQVCYGYTFGSGTRLTVV.

The chain is built from TRBV7-9 and TRBJ1-1, with D perhaps TRBD1 (5 bases). The CDR3 has 11 residues. V was cut by 11 bases and J by 1 base, with 8 bases left in between. Looked up from germline, CDR1 is SEHNR and CDR2 is FQNEAQ (reference sequence). CDR3 residues: CALGGNTEAFF. The CDR3 nucleotides read TGTGCCCTTGGGGGGAACACTGAAGCTTTCTTT.

This chain links TRBV9 with TRBJ2-7; 13 positions agree with TRBD2. The CDR3 sequence is 15 residues long. Trimming cost V 0 bases and J 5 bases; bases outside gene matches: 2. CDR1 SGDLS and CDR2 YYNGEE come from the germline V gene. CDR3 sequence (DNA): TGTGCCAGCAGCGTAGGGACTAGCGGGGGAGACGAGCAGTACTTC. Its translation: CASSVGTSGGDEQYF.

Comment on this clonotype: At one boundary the junction diverges from the germline segment, which might be a read error. This chain connects TRBV29-1 to TRBJ2-1; a possible D gene is TRBD2 (6 bases). The CDR3 covers 16 residues. The V gene's germline CDR1 is SQVTM and CDR2 ANQGSEA. The CDR3 protein is CSVDAPGLSLSDERFF. The CDR3, as DNA: TGCAGCGTTGATGCTCCGGGACTGTCCCTCAGCGATGAGCGGTTCTTC.

CDR3 sequence reads: CASSLPGGSDTQYF. CDR3 nucleotide sequence: TGCGCCAGCAGCTTGCCGGGGGGATCAGATACGCAGTATTTT. V is TRBV5-1 and J is TRBJ2-3, with 7 bases matching TRBD2. Unmatched junction bases numbered 3, after V lost 1 base and J lost 4 bases. Germline V CDR1 and CDR2: SGHRS, YFSETQ. The CDR3 is made up of 14 amino acids.

The rearrangement joins TRBV29-1 to TRBJ2-7, with TRBD1 identical over 11 bases. The V and J ends lost 4 bases and 1 base, in that order; junction bases with no gene match: 12. Per germline, CDR1 SQVTM and CDR2 ANQGSEA. CDR3 length: 17 residues. In DNA form, the CDR3 reads TGCAGCGTTGCCCGGGACAGGGGGTTCAGGAGATCCTACGAGCAGTACTTC. It is translated as CSVARDRGFRRSYEQYF.

V and J are TRBV29-1 and TRBJ2-3, with 9 bases lining up with TRBD2. Germline CDR1 and CDR2: SQVTM and ANQGSEA. V lost 4 bases, J lost 0 bases, and 2 bases stayed unmatched. The CDR3 runs 14 residues. CDR3 in amino acids: CSVASGGSTDTQYF. In nucleotides, the CDR3 is TGCAGCGTTGCAAGCGGGGGGAGCACAGATACGCAGTATTTT.

This clonotype showed up just a few times. V is TRBV18 and J is TRBJ1-4; 7 bases align to TRBD1. Germline trimming cut 2 bases from V and 7 bases from J; bases unmatched to any gene: 7. The germline gives CDR1 KGHSH, CDR2 LQKENI. CDR3 length: 15 residues. The CDR3 spells CASSPERGPVEKLFF. In DNA, the CDR3 is TGTGCCAGCTCACCAGAAAGGGGGCCGGTTGAAAAACTGTTTTTT.

This chain joins TRBV7-9 and TRBJ2-7; D gene ambiguous. This CDR3 spans 12 amino acids. Germline CDR1 SEHNR, CDR2 FQNEAQ (reference sequence). Trimming stripped 1 base from V and 9 bases from J, with 10 bases between. The CDR3 DNA follows: TGTGCCAGCAGCTTAGAAGGGAAGGGGCAGTACTTC. Translating gives CASSLEGKGQYF. Together with reference TRBV7-9 and TRBJ2-7, the CDR3 gives the full variable domain: DTGVSQNPRHKITKRGQNVTFRCDPISEHNRLYWYRQTLGQGPEFLTYFQNEAQLEKSRLLSDRFSAERPKGSFSTLEIQRTEQGDSAMYLCASSLEGKGQYFGPGTRLTVT.

The genes are TRBV7-2 and TRBJ1-5; D may be TRBD1 (6 bases). The V end lost 2 bases, the J end lost 7 bases, and 12 bases lay between the germline ends. The CDR3 sequence is 14 residues long. CDR1 and CDR2 (germline): SGHTA, FQGNSA. The CDR3 coding sequence is TGTGCCAGCAGCTTAAACGGGGGCAGGCAGCCCCAGCATTTT. Translated: CASSLNGGRQPQHF.

This clonotype was seen at least ten times. This chain connects TRBV7-2 to TRBJ2-3; 7 bases line up with TRBD2. J was trimmed by 4 bases and V by 2 bases; bases with no gene match: 9. The CDR3 totals 16 residues. Per the germline V gene, CDR1 is SGHTA and CDR2 is FQGNSA. CDR3 in DNA: TGTGCCAGCAGCTTATTAGTCAAGCGGGATTCAGATACGCAGTATTTT. Translated, it gives CASSLLVKRDSDTQYF. Full variable domain (missing parts from reference TRBV7-2 and TRBJ2-3): GAGVSQSPSNKVTEKGKDVELRCDPISGHTALYWYRQSLGQGLEFLIYFQGNSAPDKSGLPSDRFSAERTGGSVSTLTIQRTQQEDSAVYLCASSLLVKRDSDTQYFGPGTRLTVL.

This chain connects TRBV5-1 to TRBJ2-1; 16 nucleotides line up with TRBD2. The J segment lost 10 bases and the V segment lost 4 bases, leaving 8 bases of the junction unmatched. This CDR3 has 16 amino acids. Germline V gives CDR1 SGHRS, CDR2 YFSETQ. CDR3 in DNA: TGCGCCAGCAGCCCAGGGACTAGCGGGGGGGCGGTGGAGCAGTTCTTC. This codes for CASSPGTSGGAVEQFF.

A word on this clonotype: A junction end diverges from the germline sequence, so it may reflect a read error. The V and J genes are TRBV12-5 and TRBJ2-4; D unclear. This CDR3 contains 16 residues. The germline CDR1 and CDR2 sequences are LGHNT and FRNRAP. The CDR3, as DNA: TGTGTTAGTGGTATTTCCCTACCGTTAGCCAAAAACATTCAGTACTTC. Residues: CVSGISLPLAKNIQYF. The variable domain in full, completed from reference TRBV12-5 and TRBJ2-4, reads DARVTQTPRHKVTEMGQEVTMRCQPILGHNTVFWYRQTMMQGLELLAYFRNRAPLDDSGMPKDRFSAEMPDATLATLKIQPSEPRDSAVYFCVSGISLPLAKNIQYFGAGTRLSVL.

The chain links TRBV9 to TRBJ2-5; 7 nucleotides line up with TRBD1. The CDR3 sequence is 15 residues long. The V gene end was trimmed by 5 bases and the J gene end by 4 bases; junction bases not matched to a gene: 11. Germline CDR1 is SGDLS and CDR2 is YYNGEE. CDR3 region: CASSGDSRMGETQYF. The CDR3, as DNA: TGTGCCAGCAGTGGGGACAGCCGAATGGGAGAGACCCAGTACTTC.

A note on this clonotype: The junction does not match germline at one end; this may be a read error. The V and J genes are TRBV24-1 and TRBJ2-7; no definite D call. The CDR3 loop spans 13 amino acids. Germline V gene data show CDR1 as KGHDR and CDR2 as SFDVKD. Here the CDR3 DNA reads TGTGCCACCAGGGATTCGTCACACTACGAGCAGTACTTC. It translates to CATRDSSHYEQYF.

Comments on this clonotype: An end of the junction differs from the germline gene, which may be a read error. The V and J genes are TRBV27 and TRBJ1-5; no definite D call. There are 14 residues in the CDR3. Germline assignment: CDR1 MNHEY and CDR2 SMNVEV (reference sequence). The CDR3: CASRLSVGGQPQHF. CDR3 sequence (DNA): TGTGCCAGCAGGTTATCGGTAGGAGGTCAGCCCCAGCATTTT.

V and J are TRBV4-1 and TRBJ2-6; D not resolved. Trimming left V 0 bases short and J 4 bases short, with 4 bases between. Germline V gene lookup returns CDR1 MGHRA and CDR2 YSYEKL. This CDR3 spans 14 amino acids. DNA of the CDR3: TGCGCCAGCAGCCAAGATTCAGGGGCCAACGTCCTGACTTTC. This codes for CASSQDSGANVLTF.

This clonotype was observed once. The rearrangement uses TRBV5-1 and TRBJ2-5; 7 nucleotides line up with TRBD2. With 6 bases clipped from V and 3 bases from J, the junction kept 11 bases outside the gene matches. Germline CDR1 and CDR2: SGHRS and YFSETQ. The CDR3 is made up of 15 amino acids. In nucleotides, the CDR3 is TGCGCCAGCACACCGTCGAGCGGGGTGGAAGAGACCCAGTACTTC. Its translation is CASTPSSGVEETQYF.

This clonotype was observed a few times. The chain is built from TRBV4-3 and TRBJ2-2; 8 bases map to TRBD1. Losses at the gene ends were 0 bases for V and 6 bases for J; bases not matched to a gene: 9. The CDR3 is 17 amino acids. Germline CDR1 and CDR2: LGHNA and YSLEER. CDR3 loop: CASSQDPGQGASGELFF. CDR3 nucleotide sequence: TGCGCCAGCAGCCAAGACCCCGGGCAGGGGGCGTCCGGGGAGCTGTTTTTT.

This clonotype was seen a handful of times. The chain carries TRBV7-9 and TRBJ1-1; D is uncertain. The V end lost 5 bases, the J end lost 6 bases, and 10 bases lay between the germline ends. Germline lookup yields CDR1 SEHNR and CDR2 FQNEAQ (reference sequence). The CDR3 runs to 12 residues. CDR3 in amino acids: CASSPIGSEAFF. The CDR3 nucleotides are TGTGCCAGCAGCCCCATAGGGTCTGAAGCTTTCTTT.

The chain links TRBV20-1 to TRBJ2-7; perhaps TRBD2 as D (7 bases). Germline CDR1 reads DFQATT; CDR2 reads SNEGSKA (reference sequence). The CDR3 consists of 13 residues. Deletions cut 6 bases from V and 3 bases from J, with 15 bases between. CDR3: CSAQGGEVYEQYF. The CDR3 DNA is TGCAGTGCCCAAGGGGGGGAGGTCTACGAGCAGTACTTC.

CDR3 sequence (DNA): TGCGCCAGCAGCCAGGCTCGGACAGGCGGAGCTTTCTTT. Amino acid sequence: CASSQARTGGAFF. This chain links TRBV4-1 with TRBJ1-1; 7 nucleotides match TRBD1. Germline assignment: CDR1 MGHRA and CDR2 YSYEKL. The V gene end was trimmed by 3 bases and the J gene end by 10 bases; junction bases not matched to a gene: 8. The CDR3 is made up of 13 amino acids.